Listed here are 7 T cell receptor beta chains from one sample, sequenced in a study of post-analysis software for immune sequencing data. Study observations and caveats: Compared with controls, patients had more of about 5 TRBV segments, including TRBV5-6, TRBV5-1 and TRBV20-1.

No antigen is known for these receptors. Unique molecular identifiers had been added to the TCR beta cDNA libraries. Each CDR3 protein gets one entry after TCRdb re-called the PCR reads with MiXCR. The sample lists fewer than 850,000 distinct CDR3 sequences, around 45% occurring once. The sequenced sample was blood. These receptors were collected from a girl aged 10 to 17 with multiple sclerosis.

The CDR3 bases are TGCAGTGCTAAGGAGGGGCAAGAGACCCAGTACTTC. It encodes CSAKEGQETQYF. V is TRBV20-1 and J is TRBJ2-5; D is possibly TRBD2 (6 bases). Trimming took 4 bases from V and 2 from J, leaving 8 bases between them. This CDR3 has 12 amino acids. Per the germline V gene, CDR1 is DFQATT and CDR2 is SNEGSKA (reference sequence).

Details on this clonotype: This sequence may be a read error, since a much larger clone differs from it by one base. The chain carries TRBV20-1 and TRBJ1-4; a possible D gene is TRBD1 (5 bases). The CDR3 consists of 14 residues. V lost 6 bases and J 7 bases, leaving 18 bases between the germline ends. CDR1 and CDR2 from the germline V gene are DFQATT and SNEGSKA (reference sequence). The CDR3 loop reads CSAEERQPREKLFF. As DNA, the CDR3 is TGCAGTGCCGAGGAAAGACAGCCCCGTGAAAAACTGTTTTTT.

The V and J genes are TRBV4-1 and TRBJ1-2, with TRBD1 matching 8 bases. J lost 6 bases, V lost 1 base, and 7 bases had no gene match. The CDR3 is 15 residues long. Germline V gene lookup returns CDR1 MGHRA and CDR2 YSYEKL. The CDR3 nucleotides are TGCGCCAGCAGCCAAGTTCAAGGACAGGGAGATGGCTACACCTTC. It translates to CASSQVQGQGDGYTF.

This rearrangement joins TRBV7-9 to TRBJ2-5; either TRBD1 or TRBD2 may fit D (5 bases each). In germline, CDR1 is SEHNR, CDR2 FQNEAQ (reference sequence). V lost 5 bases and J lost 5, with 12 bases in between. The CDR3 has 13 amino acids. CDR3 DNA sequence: TGTGCCAGCAGCAGGGGAGTCCGGGAGACCCAGTACTTC. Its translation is CASSRGVRETQYF. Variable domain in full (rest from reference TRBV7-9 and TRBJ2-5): DTGVSQNPRHKITKRGQNVTFRCDPISEHNRLYWYRQTLGQGPEFLTYFQNEAQLEKSRLLSDRFSAERPKGSFSTLEIQRTEQGDSAMYLCASSRGVRETQYFGPGTRLLVL.

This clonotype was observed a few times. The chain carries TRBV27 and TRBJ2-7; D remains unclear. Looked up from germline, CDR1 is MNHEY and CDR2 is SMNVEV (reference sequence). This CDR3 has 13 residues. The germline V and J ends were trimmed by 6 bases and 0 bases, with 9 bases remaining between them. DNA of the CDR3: TGTGCCAGCAGGGGCCACGACTCCTACGAGCAGTACTTC. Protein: CASRGHDSYEQYF.

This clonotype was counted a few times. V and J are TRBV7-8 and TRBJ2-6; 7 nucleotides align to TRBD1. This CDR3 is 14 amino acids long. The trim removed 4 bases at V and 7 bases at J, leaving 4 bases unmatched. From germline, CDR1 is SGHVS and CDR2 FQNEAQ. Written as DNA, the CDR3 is TGTGCCAGCAGCTCCGGACAGGCTGCCAACGTCCTGACTTTC. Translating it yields CASSSGQAANVLTF.

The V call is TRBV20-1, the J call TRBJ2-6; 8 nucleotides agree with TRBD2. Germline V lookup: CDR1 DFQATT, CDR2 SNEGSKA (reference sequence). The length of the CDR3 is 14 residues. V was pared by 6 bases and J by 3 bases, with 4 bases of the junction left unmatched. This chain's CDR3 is CSAKRGYGANVLTF. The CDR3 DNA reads TGCAGTGCCAAGCGGGGGTATGGGGCCAACGTCCTGACTTTC.